A single sample is the source of the 9 T cell receptor beta chains below, sequenced in a study of vaccination and CD4 T cells after COVID-19 (dated by TCRdb to about 2022). Library prep was done by PCR. The instrument given in TCRdb is Illumina iSeq 100. DNA from cultured CD4+ T cells was subjected to TCR sequencing with the Oncomine TCR Beta short-read assay at the Johns Hopkins FTIC core. The QIAamp micro DNA kit was used to extract genomic DNA from the cultured CD4+ T cells. TCRdb reran the public reads through fastp at Q25 and MiXCR, keeping productive beta chains. All rows with the same CDR3 protein become a single entry with the most common DNA and genes. Counted in this sample were 10,000 or so distinct CDR3 sequences; 30% to 40% of them appeared once. Together, the top ten hold about a fifth of the sample. These receptors lack a known antigen. This specimen's treatment or condition label, interpreted: roughly 10-day PBMC culture with coronavirus spike peptide pools or control peptides (ViraFEST assay). CD4+ T cells from unexposed donors were collected before the COVID-19 pandemic (2011-2018).

Sequencing input: CD4+ T cells from blood, cultured in vitro. The receptors originated from a human donor in good health.

This clonotype came up a few times. The V and J genes are TRBV15 and TRBJ2-1; D remains ambiguous. The CDR3 consists of 18 residues. Trimming stripped 1 base from V and 0 bases from J, with 16 bases between. Germline-derived CDR1 and CDR2 are LNHNV and YYDKDF (reference sequence). CDR3: CATSRGGRAQLSYNEQFF. CDR3 coding DNA: TGTGCCACCAGCAGAGGTGGTCGGGCCCAACTCTCCTACAATGAGCAGTTCTTC.

V is TRBV20-1 and J is TRBJ2-1, with 10 bases fitting TRBD2. The CDR3 length is 15 residues. The germline V gene has CDR1 DFQATT and CDR2 SNEGSKA (reference sequence). V lost 4 bases, J lost 4 bases, and 7 bases stayed unmatched. Here the CDR3 DNA reads TGCAGTGCTACCCCGGGACTAGCGCATTACAATGAGCAGTTCTTC. Translation: CSATPGLAHYNEQFF.

This clonotype was seen more than once but under ten times. The J gene is TRBJ2-3, the V gene TRBV29-1, with D tentatively TRBD2 (6 bases). Germline CDR1 reads SQVTM; CDR2 reads ANQGSEA. The CDR3 contains 12 residues. V shed 6 bases and J shed 8 bases, with 15 bases lying between them. The CDR3 DNA sequence: TGCAGCGTGGACGGGGGAGTAGGTACGCAGTATTTT. Its protein is CSVDGGVGTQYF.

This chain uses TRBV20-1 with TRBJ2-7, with 8 bases lining up with TRBD2. Looked up from germline, CDR1 is DFQATT and CDR2 is SNEGSKA (reference sequence). This CDR3 region has 19 residues. V shed 3 bases and J 0 bases; nucleotides not matched to a gene: 19. The CDR3 loop reads CSASHLLSGSGKSSYEQYF. CDR3 nucleotide sequence: TGCAGTGCTAGTCATCTACTGAGCGGGAGTGGTAAGAGCTCCTACGAGCAGTACTTC.

The chain has TRBV29-1 and TRBJ2-1; the match to TRBD2 covers 9 bases. Germline CDR1 is SQVTM and CDR2 is ANQGSEA. The CDR3 consists of 13 residues. Losses at the gene ends were 3 bases for V and 6 bases for J; bases not matched to a gene: 3. The CDR3 region is CSVDILAGNEQFF. The DNA of the CDR3 is TGCAGCGTTGACATACTAGCGGGCAATGAGCAGTTCTTC.

This clonotype appeared once. V and J are TRBV28 and TRBJ1-5; D is ambiguous. Trimming left V 3 bases short and J 9 bases short, with 15 bases between. The CDR3 loop spans 14 amino acids. In germline, CDR1 is MDHEN, CDR2 SYDVKM. CDR3 bases: TGTGCCAGCAGTTTCCAGCAGGAGAGTCCGCCCCAGCATTTT. Protein product: CASSFQQESPPQHF.

As to this clonotype: The junction departs from the called germline gene at one end, perhaps through a read error. CDR3 protein: CAGSGYEQYF. The CDR3 DNA follows: TGTGCCGGCAGCGGCTACGAGCAGTACTTC. The V gene is TRBV6-1, the J gene TRBJ2-7, with D possibly TRBD2 on 5 matching bases. From germline, CDR1 is MNHNS and CDR2 SASEGT. This CDR3 is 10 amino acids long.

Only a few counts were recorded for this clonotype. V and J are TRBV20-1 and TRBJ2-5; unclear D gene. Germline CDR1 DFQATT, CDR2 SNEGSKA (reference sequence). The CDR3 totals 14 residues. V shed 6 bases and J shed 7 bases, with 21 bases lying between them. Here the CDR3 DNA reads TGCAGTGCCAGTCTCGAGGCCCTTAGAGGGACCCAGTACTTC. Its translation is CSASLEALRGTQYF.

In its sample, this clonotype is medium-sized (0.01 to 0.1%). The rearrangement uses TRBV6-1 and TRBJ1-2; weak D call: TRBD1 (5 bases). Germline loops: CDR1 MNHNS, CDR2 SASEGT. The V gene lost 3 bases and the J gene lost 2 bases, with 7 bases spanning the gap. There are 13 residues in the CDR3. CDR3 coding DNA: TGTGCCAGCAGTGATCGGGGCAACTATGGCTACACCTTC. As protein: CASSDRGNYGYTF.